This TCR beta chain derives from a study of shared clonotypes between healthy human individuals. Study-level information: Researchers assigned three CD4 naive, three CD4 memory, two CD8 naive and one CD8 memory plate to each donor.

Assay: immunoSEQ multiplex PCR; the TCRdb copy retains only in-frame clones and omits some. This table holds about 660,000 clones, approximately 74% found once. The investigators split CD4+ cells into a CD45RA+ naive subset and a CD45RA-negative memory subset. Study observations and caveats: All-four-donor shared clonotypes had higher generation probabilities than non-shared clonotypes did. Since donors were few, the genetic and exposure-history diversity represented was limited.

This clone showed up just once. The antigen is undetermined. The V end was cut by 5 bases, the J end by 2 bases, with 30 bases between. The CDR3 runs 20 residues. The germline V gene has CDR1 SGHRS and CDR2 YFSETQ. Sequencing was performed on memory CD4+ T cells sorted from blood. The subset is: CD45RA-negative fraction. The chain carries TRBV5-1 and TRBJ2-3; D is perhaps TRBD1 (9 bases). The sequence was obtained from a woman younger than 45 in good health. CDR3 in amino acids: CASRATDRGRASGPTDTQYF. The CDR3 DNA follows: TGCGCCAGCAGGGCAACGGACAGGGGCAGGGCTAGCGGGCCCACAGATACGCAGTATTTT.